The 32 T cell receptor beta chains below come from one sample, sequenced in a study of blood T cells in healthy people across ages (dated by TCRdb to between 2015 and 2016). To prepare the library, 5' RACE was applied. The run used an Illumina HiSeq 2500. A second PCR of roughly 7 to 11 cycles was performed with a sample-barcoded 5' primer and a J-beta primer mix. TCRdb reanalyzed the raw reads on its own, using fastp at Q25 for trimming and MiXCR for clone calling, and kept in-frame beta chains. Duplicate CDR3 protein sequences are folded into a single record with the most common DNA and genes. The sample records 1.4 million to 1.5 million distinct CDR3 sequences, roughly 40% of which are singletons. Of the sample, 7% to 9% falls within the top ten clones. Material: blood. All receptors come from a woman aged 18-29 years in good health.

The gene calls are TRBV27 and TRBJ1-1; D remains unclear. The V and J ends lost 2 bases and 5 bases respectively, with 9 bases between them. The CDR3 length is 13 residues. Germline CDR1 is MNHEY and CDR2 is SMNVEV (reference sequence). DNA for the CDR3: TGTGCCAGCAGTTTAATAGGGATGACTGAAGCTTTCTTT. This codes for CASSLIGMTEAFF.

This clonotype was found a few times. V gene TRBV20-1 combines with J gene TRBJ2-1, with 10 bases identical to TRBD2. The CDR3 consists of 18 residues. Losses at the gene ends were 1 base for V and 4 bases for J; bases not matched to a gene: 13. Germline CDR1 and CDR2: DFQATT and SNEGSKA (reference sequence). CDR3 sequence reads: CSARVGLAGAGSYNEQFF. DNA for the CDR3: TGCAGTGCTAGAGTCGGTCTAGCGGGGGCCGGGAGTTACAATGAGCAGTTCTTC.

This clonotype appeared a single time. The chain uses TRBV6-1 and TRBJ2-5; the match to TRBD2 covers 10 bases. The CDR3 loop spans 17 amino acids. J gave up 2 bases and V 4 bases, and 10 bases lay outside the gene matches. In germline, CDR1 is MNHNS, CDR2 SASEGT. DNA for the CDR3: TGTGCCAGCAGTGGGGGGTATTTAGCGGGGGGACAAGAGACCCAGTACTTC. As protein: CASSGGYLAGGQETQYF.

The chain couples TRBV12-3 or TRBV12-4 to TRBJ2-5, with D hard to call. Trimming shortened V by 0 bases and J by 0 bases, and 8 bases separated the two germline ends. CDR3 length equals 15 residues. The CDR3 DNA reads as TGTGCCAGCAGTTTAGCGGCGGCAAACCAAGAGACCCAGTACTTC. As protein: CASSLAAANQETQYF.

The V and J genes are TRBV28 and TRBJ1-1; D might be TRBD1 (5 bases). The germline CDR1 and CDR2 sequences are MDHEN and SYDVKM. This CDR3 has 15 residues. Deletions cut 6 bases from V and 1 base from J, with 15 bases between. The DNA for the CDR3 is TGTGCCAGCAGCCCCCCAGGGTATCGGAACACTGAAGCTTTCTTT. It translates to CASSPPGYRNTEAFF.

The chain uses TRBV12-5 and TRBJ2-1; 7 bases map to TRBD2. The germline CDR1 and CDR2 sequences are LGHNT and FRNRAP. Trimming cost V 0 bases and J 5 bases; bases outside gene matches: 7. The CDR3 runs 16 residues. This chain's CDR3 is CASGLVRGEANNEQFF. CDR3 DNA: TGTGCTAGTGGTTTGGTACGGGGGGAAGCGAACAATGAGCAGTTCTTC.

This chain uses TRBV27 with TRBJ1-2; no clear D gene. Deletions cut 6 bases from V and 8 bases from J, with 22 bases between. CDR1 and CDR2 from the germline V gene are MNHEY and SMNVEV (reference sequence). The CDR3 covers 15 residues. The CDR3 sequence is CASSPIQSLGGGYTF. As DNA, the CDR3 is TGTGCCAGCAGCCCGATACAGTCTTTGGGAGGAGGCTACACCTTC.

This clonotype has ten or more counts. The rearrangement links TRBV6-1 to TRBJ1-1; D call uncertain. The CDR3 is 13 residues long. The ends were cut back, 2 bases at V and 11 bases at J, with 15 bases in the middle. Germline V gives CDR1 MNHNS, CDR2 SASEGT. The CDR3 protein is CASSEKAEERAFF. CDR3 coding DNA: TGTGCCAGCAGTGAAAAGGCAGAGGAGCGGGCTTTCTTT.

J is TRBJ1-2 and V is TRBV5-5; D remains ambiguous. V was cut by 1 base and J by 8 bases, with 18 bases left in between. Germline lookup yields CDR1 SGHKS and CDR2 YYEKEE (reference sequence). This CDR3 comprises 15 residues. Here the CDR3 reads CASSLFGPGSGGYTF. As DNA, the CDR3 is TGTGCCAGCAGCTTGTTTGGGCCCGGGTCGGGGGGCTACACCTTC. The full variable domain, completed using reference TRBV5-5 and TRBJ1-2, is DAGVTQSPTHLIKTRGQQVTLRCSPISGHKSVSWYQQVLGQGPQFIFQYYEKEERGRGNFPDRFSARQFPNYSSELNVNALLLGDSALYLCASSLFGPGSGGYTFGSGTRLTVV.

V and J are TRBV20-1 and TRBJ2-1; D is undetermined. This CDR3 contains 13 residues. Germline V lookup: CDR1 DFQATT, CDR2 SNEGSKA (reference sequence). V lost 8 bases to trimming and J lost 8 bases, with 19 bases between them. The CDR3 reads CSPQVLSRDEQFF. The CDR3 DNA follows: TGCAGTCCCCAGGTCCTTTCTCGGGATGAGCAGTTCTTC.

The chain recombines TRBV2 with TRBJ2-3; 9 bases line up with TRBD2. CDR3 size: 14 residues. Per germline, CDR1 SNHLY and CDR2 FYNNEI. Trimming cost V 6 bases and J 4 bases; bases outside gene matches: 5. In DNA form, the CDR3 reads TGTGCCAGCAGGCGGGAGGGCCTCGCAGATACGCAGTATTTT. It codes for CASRREGLADTQYF.

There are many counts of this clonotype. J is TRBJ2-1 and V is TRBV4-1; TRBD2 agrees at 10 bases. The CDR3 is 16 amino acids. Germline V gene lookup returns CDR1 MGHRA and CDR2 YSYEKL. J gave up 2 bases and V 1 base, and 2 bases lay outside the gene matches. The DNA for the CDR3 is TGCGCCAGCAGCCAAGGGACTAGCGGTACCTACAATGAGCAGTTCTTC. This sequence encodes CASSQGTSGTYNEQFF.

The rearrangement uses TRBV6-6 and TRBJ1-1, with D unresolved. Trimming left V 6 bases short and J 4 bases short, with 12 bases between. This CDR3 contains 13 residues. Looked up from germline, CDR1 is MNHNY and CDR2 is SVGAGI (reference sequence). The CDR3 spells CASRLDKGTEAFF. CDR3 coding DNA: TGTGCCAGCAGACTCGACAAGGGCACTGAAGCTTTCTTT.

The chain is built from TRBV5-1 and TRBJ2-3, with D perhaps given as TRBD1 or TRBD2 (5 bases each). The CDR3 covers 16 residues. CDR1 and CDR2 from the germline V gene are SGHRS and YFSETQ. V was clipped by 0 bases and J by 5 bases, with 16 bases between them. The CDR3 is CASSLAGFMGEDTQYF. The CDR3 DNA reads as TGCGCCAGCAGCTTGGCCGGCTTCATGGGGGAAGATACGCAGTATTTT. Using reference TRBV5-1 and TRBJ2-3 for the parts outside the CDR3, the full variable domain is KAGVTQTPRYLIKTRGQQVTLSCSPISGHRSVSWYQQTPGQGLQFLFEYFSETQRNKGNFPGRFSGRQFSNSRSEMNVSTLELGDSALYLCASSLAGFMGEDTQYFGPGTRLTVL.

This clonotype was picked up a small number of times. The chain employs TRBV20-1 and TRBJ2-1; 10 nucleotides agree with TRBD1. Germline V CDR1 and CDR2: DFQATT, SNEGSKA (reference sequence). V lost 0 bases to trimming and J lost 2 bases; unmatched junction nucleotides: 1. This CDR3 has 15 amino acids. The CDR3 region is CSAREGQGPYNEQFF. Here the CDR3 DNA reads TGCAGTGCTAGAGAGGGACAGGGGCCCTACAATGAGCAGTTCTTC.

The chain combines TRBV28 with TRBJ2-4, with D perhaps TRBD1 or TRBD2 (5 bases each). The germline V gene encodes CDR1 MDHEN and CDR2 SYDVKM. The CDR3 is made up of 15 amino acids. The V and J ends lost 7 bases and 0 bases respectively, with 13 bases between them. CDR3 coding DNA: TGTGCCAGCATGGGGGAAAATCTAGCCAAAAACATTCAGTACTTC. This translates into CASMGENLAKNIQYF.

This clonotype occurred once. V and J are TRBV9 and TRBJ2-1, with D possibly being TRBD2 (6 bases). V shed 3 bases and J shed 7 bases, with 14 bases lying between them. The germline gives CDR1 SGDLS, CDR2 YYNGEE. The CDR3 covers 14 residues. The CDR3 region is CASSGGLTGNEQFF. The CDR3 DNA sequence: TGTGCCAGCAGCGGGGGACTCACGGGAAATGAGCAGTTCTTC.

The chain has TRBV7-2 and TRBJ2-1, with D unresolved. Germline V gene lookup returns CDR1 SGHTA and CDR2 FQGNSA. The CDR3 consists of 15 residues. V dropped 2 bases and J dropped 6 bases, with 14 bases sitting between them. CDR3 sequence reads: CASSLMSGYSNEQFF. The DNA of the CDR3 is TGTGCCAGCAGCTTAATGTCCGGGTACAGCAATGAGCAGTTCTTC.

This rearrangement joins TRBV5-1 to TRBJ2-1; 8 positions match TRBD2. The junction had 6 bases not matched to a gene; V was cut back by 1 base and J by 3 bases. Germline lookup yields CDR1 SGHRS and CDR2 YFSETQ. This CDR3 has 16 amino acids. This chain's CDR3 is CASSLLLAASYNEQFF. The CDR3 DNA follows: TGCGCCAGCAGCTTGTTACTAGCGGCTAGCTACAATGAGCAGTTCTTC.

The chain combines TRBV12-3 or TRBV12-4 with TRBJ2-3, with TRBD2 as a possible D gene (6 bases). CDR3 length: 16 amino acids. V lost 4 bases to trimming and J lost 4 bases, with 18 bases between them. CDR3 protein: CASSSPYGRSADTQYF. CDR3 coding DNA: TGTGCCAGCAGTTCCCCTTATGGGAGGAGCGCAGATACGCAGTATTTT.

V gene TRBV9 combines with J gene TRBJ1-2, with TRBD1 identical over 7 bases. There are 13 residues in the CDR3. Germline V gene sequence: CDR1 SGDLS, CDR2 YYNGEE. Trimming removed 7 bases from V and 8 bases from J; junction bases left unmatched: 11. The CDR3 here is CASYGPTGKGYTF. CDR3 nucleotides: TGTGCCAGCTACGGACCGACAGGGAAGGGCTACACCTTC.

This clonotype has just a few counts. Here the CDR3 reads CASSVSGTSGGSTDTQYF. In DNA, the CDR3 is TGTGCCAGCAGCGTCTCCGGGACTAGCGGGGGAAGCACAGATACGCAGTATTTT. The V and J genes are TRBV9 and TRBJ2-3; 14 bases fit TRBD2. The V segment lost 2 bases and the J segment 0 bases; nucleotides outside the gene matches: 5. Germline V CDR1 and CDR2: SGDLS, YYNGEE. The CDR3 is made up of 18 amino acids.

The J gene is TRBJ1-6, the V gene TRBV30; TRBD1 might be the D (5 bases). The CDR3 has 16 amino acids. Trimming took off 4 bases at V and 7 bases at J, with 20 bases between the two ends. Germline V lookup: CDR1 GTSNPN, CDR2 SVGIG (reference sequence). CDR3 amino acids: CAWNGGVDSRNSPLHF. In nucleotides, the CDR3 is TGTGCCTGGAATGGGGGAGTCGACTCAAGGAATTCACCCCTCCACTTT. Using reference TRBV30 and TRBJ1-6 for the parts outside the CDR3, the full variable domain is SQTIHQWPATLVQPVGSPLSLECTVEGTSNPNLYWYRQAAGRGLQLLFYSVGIGQISSEVPQNLSASRPQDRQFILSSKKLLLSDSGFYLCAWNGGVDSRNSPLHFGNGTRLTVT.

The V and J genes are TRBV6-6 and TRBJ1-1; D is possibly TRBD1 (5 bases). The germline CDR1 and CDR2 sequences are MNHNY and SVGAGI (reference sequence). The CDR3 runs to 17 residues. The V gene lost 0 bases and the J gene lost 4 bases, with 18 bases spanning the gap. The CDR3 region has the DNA TGTGCCAGCAGTTACTCGTTGACGGGGCACTTGGGCACTGAAGCTTTCTTT. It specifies CASSYSLTGHLGTEAFF.

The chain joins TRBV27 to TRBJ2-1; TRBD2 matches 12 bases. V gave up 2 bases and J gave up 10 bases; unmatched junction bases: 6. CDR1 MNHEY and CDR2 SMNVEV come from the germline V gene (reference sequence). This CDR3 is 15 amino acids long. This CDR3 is CASSLPSGGAGEQFF. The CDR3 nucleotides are TGTGCCAGCAGTTTACCTAGCGGGGGGGCTGGGGAGCAGTTCTTC.

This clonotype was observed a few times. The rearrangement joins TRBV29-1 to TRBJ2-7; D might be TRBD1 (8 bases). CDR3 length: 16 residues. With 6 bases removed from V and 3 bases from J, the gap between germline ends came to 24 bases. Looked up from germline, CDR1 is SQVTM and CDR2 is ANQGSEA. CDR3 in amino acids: CSVTTGESGTSYEQYF. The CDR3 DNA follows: TGCAGCGTGACGACAGGGGAAAGCGGGACCAGCTACGAGCAGTACTTC.

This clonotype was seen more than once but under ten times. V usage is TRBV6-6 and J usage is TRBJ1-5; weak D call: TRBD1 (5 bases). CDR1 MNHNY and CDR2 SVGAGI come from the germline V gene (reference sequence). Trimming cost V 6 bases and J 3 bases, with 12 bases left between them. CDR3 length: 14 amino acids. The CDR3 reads CASSRQSYNQPQHF. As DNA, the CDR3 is TGTGCCAGCAGCCGACAGTCCTACAATCAGCCCCAGCATTTT.

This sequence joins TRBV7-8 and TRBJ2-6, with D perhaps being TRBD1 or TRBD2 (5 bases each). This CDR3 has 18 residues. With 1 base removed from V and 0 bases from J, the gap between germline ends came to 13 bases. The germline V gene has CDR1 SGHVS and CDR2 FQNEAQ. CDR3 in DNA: TGTGCCAGCAGCTTAGTGAGGGGACGGGGCTCTGGGGCCAACGTCCTGACTTTC. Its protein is CASSLVRGRGSGANVLTF.

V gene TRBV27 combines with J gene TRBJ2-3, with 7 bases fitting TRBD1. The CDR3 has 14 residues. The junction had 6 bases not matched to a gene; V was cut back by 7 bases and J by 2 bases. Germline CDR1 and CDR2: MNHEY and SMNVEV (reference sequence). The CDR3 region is CASIRQGLTDTQYF. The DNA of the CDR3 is TGTGCCAGCATACGACAGGGTCTCACAGATACGCAGTATTTT.

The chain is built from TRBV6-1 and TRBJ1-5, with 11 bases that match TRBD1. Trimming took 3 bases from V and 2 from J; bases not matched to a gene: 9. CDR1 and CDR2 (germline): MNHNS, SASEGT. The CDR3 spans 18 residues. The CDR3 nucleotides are TGTGCCAGCAGTGAGGGACAGGGGGTTAAGAGGCGCAATCAGCCCCAGCATTTT. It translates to CASSEGQGVKRRNQPQHF.

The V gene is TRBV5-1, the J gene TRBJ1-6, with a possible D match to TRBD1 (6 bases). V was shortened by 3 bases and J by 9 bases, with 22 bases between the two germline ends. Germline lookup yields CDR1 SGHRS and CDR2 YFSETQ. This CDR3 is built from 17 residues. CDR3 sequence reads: CASSSTEPGGLGSPLHF. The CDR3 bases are TGCGCCAGCAGCTCAACAGAGCCGGGGGGGCTGGGTTCACCCCTCCACTTT.

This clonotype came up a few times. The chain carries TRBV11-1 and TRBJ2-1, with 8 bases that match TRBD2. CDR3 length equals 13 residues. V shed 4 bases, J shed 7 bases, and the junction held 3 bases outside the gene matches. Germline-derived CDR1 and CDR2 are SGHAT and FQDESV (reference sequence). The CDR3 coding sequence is TGTGCCAGCAGCTCGGGAGGGGCGAATGAGCAGTTCTTC. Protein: CASSSGGANEQFF.